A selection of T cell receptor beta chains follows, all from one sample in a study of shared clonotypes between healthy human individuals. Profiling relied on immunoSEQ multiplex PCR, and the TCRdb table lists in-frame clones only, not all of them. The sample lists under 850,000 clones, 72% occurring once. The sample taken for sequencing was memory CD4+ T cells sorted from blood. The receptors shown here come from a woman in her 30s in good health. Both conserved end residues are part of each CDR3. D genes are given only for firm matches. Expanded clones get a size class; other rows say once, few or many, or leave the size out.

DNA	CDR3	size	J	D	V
TGTGCCAGTAGTCCCCGGGACAGCTCCTACGAGCAGTACTTC	CASSPRDSSYEQYF	NA	TRBJ2-7	TRBD1	TRBV19
TGTGCCAGCAGTATCGACAGAAGTAATGAAAAACTGTTTTTT	CASSIDRSNEKLFF	NA	TRBJ1-4	NA	TRBV27
TGTGCCAGCAGCTTGGCCAGGGGGAGCACTGAAGCTTTCTTT	CASSLARGSTEAFF	few	TRBJ1-1	TRBD1	TRBV5-4
TGTGCCAGCAGATCCTTAGGCCAGCGGGAGATCTATGAGCAGTTCTTC	CASRSLGQREIYEQFF	NA	TRBJ2-1	TRBD2	TRBV11-2
TGTGCCTGGAGTGTACGGGGGGCGTGGGTCACCGGGGAGCTGTTTTTT	CAWSVRGAWVTGELFF	NA	TRBJ2-2	NA	TRBV30
TGCGCCAGCAGCCAGGCCGGGACGGTGTCCTACAATGAGCAGTTCTTC	CASSQAGTVSYNEQFF	once	TRBJ2-1	NA	TRBV5-1
TGTGCCAGCGGGGCTCAGGGGGGCAATGAGCAGTTCTTC	CASGAQGGNEQFF	NA	TRBJ2-1	NA	TRBV2
TGCGCCAGCAGCAACGCCCGGGACAGGGGGCTTAGAAATGAGCAGTTCTTC	CASSNARDRGLRNEQFF	NA	TRBJ2-1	TRBD1	TRBV4-1
TGTGCCAGCAGTTCTGGGGTAGGAGCTTTCTTT	CASSSGVGAFF	NA	TRBJ1-1	NA	TRBV6-5
TGTGCCAGCAGTCCGAGTGCCGGGTACACCGGGGAGCTGTTTTTT	CASSPSAGYTGELFF	NA	TRBJ2-2	NA	TRBV28
TGTGCCAGCAGCCCTCAGCGGGACTCCACAGATACGCAGTATTTT	CASSPQRDSTDTQYF	few	TRBJ2-3	TRBD2	TRBV7-3
TGTGCCAGCAGCTTAGATCGTTGGGACAGAATAGAGACCCAGTACTTC	CASSLDRWDRIETQYF	NA	TRBJ2-5	TRBD1	TRBV11-2
TGTGCCAGCAAATCGGGGCCAAGGAACGAGCAGTACTTC	CASKSGPRNEQYF	NA	TRBJ2-7	NA	TRBV6-1
TGTGCCAGCAGTTTAAATAAGGGCAGGCAGCCCCAGCATTTT	CASSLNKGRQPQHF	NA	TRBJ1-5	NA	TRBV27
TGTGCCAGCAGCTTTAGAGCGGAAAGCACAGATACGCAGTATTTT	CASSFRAESTDTQYF	NA	TRBJ2-3	NA	TRBV11-2
TGTGCCAGCTCACCGAACGAGAATCAGCCCCAGCATTTT	CASSPNENQPQHF	NA	TRBJ1-5	NA	TRBV18
TGTGCCTGGAGTTGGGACAGGGGGAACACAGATACGCAGTATTTT	CAWSWDRGNTDTQYF	NA	TRBJ2-3	TRBD1	TRBV30
TGTGCCAGTAGTCAACCCGTGGGGGGCCCTAACACCGGGGAGCTGTTTTTT	CASSQPVGGPNTGELFF	NA	TRBJ2-2	NA	TRBV19
TGTGCCAGCTCACCAAGGCTCTCTGGGGCCAACGTCCTGACTTTC	CASSPRLSGANVLTF	NA	TRBJ2-6	NA	TRBV18
TGTGCCAGCAGTCCCACCTCCTTAGGGACAGGGTTCAAAAACATTCAGTACTTC	CASSPTSLGTGFKNIQYF	NA	TRBJ2-4	TRBD1	TRBV27
TGTGCCAGCAGTTCTACATCCGGGACGGATTATGGCTACACCTTC	CASSSTSGTDYGYTF	NA	TRBJ1-2	NA	TRBV6-1
TGCGCCAGCAGTAGCGGAACTAACACCGGGGAGCTGTTTTTT	CASSSGTNTGELFF	NA	TRBJ2-2	NA	TRBV10-1
TGCAGCGTGAAAAACCTGGGGCTAGGGCTAGATACGCAGTATTTT	CSVKNLGLGLDTQYF	NA	TRBJ2-3	NA	TRBV29-1
TGTGCCAGCAGCCTGCCCCGGAGCGTACTTGGCGGGAGATACGAGCAGTACTTC	CASSLPRSVLGGRYEQYF	NA	TRBJ2-7	TRBD2	TRBV27
TGTGCCAGTAGCACACAGGGTTACAACGAGCAGTACTTC	CASSTQGYNEQYF	few	TRBJ2-7	NA	TRBV19
TGTGCCAGCTCGGGACTAGGCACAGATACGCAGTATTTT	CASSGLGTDTQYF	NA	TRBJ2-3	TRBD2	TRBV6-5
TGTGCCAGCAGTTACTCCTGGGACAGGGAAAACCAGCCCCAGCATTTT	CASSYSWDRENQPQHF	NA	TRBJ1-5	TRBD1	TRBV6-5
TGTGCCAGCAGCTGGCGGGCAGGGTTGGGCACCGGGGAGCTGTTTTTT	CASSWRAGLGTGELFF	few	TRBJ2-2	NA	TRBV7-2
TGTGCCAGCTCACCAGGTCCGGGGGCGGGAGGCTACACCTTC	CASSPGPGAGGYTF	NA	TRBJ1-2	NA	TRBV18
TGTGCCAGCAGCTTGTTGGGGTTCAATGAGCAGTTCTTC	CASSLLGFNEQFF	NA	TRBJ2-1	NA	TRBV5-6
TGTGCCAGCTCACTTGGGACAGGGGGCCAGAGCACTGAAGCTTTCTTT	CASSLGTGGQSTEAFF	few	TRBJ1-1	TRBD1	TRBV18
TGTGCCAGTAGTATCGCCAGGCGGCGCCAGGGCAATGAGCAGTTCTTC	CASSIARRRQGNEQFF	NA	TRBJ2-1	NA	TRBV19
TGTGCCAGCAGTTTATGGGGCAGGGGGCCGGGCAATCAGCCCCAGCATTTT	CASSLWGRGPGNQPQHF	NA	TRBJ1-5	TRBD1	TRBV28
TGCGCCAGCAGCTTGTCCTCAGGGACCAATCAGCCCCAGCATTTT	CASSLSSGTNQPQHF	NA	TRBJ1-5	NA	TRBV5-1
TGTGCCAGCAGCCGGGATACAATAGGGGTCGGGGAGCAGTACTTC	CASSRDTIGVGEQYF	NA	TRBJ2-7	NA	TRBV11-2
TGTACCAGCAGACGGGACAGGGCGGGAGATCAGCCCCAGCATTTT	CTSRRDRAGDQPQHF	NA	TRBJ1-5	TRBD1	TRBV7-2
TGTGCCAGCAGCTTAGCAGCGGGAGTTGGCAATGAGCAGTTCTTC	CASSLAAGVGNEQFF	NA	TRBJ2-1	TRBD2	TRBV11-1
TGTGCCAGCAGTGTAGGGACTAGCGGGAGGACCGGGGAGCTGTTTTTT	CASSVGTSGRTGELFF	NA	TRBJ2-2	TRBD2	TRBV6-1
TGTGCCAGCAGTTTAACTAGCGGGAGTAACTACGAGCAGTACTTC	CASSLTSGSNYEQYF	few	TRBJ2-7	TRBD2	TRBV28
TGCGCCAGCAGTGAGCGGGTCAGGGAGACCCAGTACTTC	CASSERVRETQYF	NA	TRBJ2-5	NA	TRBV10-2
TGTGCCAGTAGCGTTGAGGAGGGGATCACTGAAGCTTTCTTT	CASSVEEGITEAFF	NA	TRBJ1-1	NA	TRBV19